In this sample, the clone carrying this TCR beta chain turned up many times. Its cognate antigen is unknown. Amplification of TCR beta CDR3 regions was performed using RNA transcripts as template. A first-round RT-PCR of the TCR CDR3 used the HTBI primer set. MiXCR was run by TCRdb on the multiplex PCR reads, yielding one entry per CDR3 protein. This sample has fewer than 350,000 distinct CDR3 sequences, with under 25% found just once. CDR3 length equals 14 residues. CDR1 and CDR2 from the germline V gene are DFQATT and SNEGSKA (reference sequence). Deletions cut 4 bases from V and 5 bases from J, with 17 bases between. This record comes from a study of T cells in Graves' hyperthyroidism and ophthalmopathy. General study results and limits: Through a model of 13 V-J features, ophthalmopathy was separated from stable hyperthyroidism.

The sequenced sample was blood. The rearrangement joins TRBV20-1 to TRBJ1-2; no clear D. This TCR came from a woman aged 50 to 65 with Graves' hyperthyroidism. The CDR3 protein is CSANLAGRGYGYTF. DNA for the CDR3: TGCAGTGCTAACTTGGCGGGCAGAGGTTATGGCTACACCTTC.